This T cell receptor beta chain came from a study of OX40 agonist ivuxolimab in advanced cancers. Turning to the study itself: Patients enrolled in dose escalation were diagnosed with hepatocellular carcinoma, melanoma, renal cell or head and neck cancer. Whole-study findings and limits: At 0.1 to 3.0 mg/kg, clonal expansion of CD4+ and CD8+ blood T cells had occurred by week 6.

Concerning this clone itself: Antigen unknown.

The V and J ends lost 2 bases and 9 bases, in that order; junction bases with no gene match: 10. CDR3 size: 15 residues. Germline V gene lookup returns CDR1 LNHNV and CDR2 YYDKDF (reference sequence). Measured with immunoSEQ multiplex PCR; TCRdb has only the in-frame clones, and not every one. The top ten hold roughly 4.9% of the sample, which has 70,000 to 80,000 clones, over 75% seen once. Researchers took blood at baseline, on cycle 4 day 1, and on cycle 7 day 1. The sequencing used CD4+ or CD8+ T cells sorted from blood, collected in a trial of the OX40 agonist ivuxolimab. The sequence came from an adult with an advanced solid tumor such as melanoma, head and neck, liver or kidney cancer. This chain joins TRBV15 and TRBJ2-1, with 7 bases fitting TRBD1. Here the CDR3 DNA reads TGTGCCACCAGCAGACGACAGGGCATAGGGGGTGAGCAGTTCTTC. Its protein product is CATSRRQGIGGEQFF.